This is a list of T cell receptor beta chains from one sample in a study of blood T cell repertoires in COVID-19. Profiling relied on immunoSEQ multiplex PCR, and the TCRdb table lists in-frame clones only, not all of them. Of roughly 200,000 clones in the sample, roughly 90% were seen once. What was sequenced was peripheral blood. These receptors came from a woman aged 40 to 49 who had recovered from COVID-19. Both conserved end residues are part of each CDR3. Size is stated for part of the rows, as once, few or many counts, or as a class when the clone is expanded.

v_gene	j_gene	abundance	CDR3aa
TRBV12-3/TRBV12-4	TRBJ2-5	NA	CATSGSGTQYF
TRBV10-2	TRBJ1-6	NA	CASSESDRVPSPLHF
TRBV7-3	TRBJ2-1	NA	CASSRDKDNEQFF
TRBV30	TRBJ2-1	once	CAWSIPGLVGNEQFF
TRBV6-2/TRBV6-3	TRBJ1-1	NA	CASSLKNEAFF
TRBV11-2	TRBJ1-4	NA	CASSLEGAPNEKLFF
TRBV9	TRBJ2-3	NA	CASSEGDTQYF
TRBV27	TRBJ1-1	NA	CASSDLPGQGTQAEAFF
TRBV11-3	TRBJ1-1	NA	CASSGQGTTEAFF
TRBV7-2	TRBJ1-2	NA	CASSSTGEYGYTF
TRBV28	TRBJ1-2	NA	CASSPHYRGSDYTF
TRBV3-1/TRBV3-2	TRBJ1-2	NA	CASSQSGQDGYTF
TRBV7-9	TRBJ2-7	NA	CASSSRQGSWEQYF
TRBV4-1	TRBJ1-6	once	CASSQEDRESYNSPLHF
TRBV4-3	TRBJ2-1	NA	CASSTRQLSSYNEQFF
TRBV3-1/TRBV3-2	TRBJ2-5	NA	CASRGLSETQYF
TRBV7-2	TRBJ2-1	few	CASTLNQGYNEQFF
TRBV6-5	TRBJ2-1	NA	CASTPGLAGANEQFF
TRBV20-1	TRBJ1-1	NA	CSASKLTEAFF
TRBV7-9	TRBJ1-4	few	CASSSDYRGQREKLFF
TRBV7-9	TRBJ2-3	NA	CASTFTAGVGTDTQYF
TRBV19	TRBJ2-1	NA	CASSIGVGASYNEQFF
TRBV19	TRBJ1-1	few	CASSNRQGTEAFF
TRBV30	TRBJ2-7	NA	CAWNRDSPYEQYF
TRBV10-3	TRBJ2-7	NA	CAISDRLAGGQLSYEQYF
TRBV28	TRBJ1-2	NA	CASSLPGTLSYGYTF
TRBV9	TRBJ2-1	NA	CASSPSGAYNEQFF
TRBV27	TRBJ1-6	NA	CASSFTDRARSPLHF
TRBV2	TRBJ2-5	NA	CASRPPWASAQETQYF
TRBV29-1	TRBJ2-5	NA	CSVSIQGGIGETQYF
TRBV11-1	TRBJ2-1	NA	CASSPGTSGYNEQFF
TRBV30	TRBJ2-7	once	CAWSVSAEYFYEQYF
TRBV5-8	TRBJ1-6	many	CASSLGDRVNSPLHF
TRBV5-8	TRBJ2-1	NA	CASSLHTSGIGDYNEQFF
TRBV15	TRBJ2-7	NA	CATSRDVSSSYEQYF
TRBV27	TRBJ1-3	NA	CASSLGQGAGNTIYF
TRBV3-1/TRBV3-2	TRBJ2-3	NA	CASSRRTDLSTDTQYF
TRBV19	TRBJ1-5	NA	CASSTGTGSTPNQPQHF
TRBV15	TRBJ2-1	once	CATGQGRDEQFF
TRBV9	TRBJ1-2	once	CASSATIPGVPGYTF